The next 32 T cell receptor beta chains were all read from a single sample in a study of T cells after posttransplantation cyclophosphamide. The data were produced by immunoSEQ multiplex PCR, yet TCRdb's version contains in-frame clones alone and is incomplete. This sample shows around 34,000 clones and no singletons; under 7% rests with the ten largest. Sequencing was carried out using PBMCs. These receptors were obtained from a woman in her fifties or sixties in good health and a related stem cell transplant donor.

This clone showed up many times. J is TRBJ2-7 and V is TRBV30; TRBD1 or TRBD2 may be the D gene (7 bases each). This CDR3 is 12 amino acids long. Between the trimmed V and J ends, which lost 4 bases and 9 bases, there was a span of 16 bases. Germline assignment: CDR1 GTSNPN and CDR2 SVGIG (reference sequence). CDR3 amino acids: CAWNREGARQYF. CDR3 coding DNA: TGTGCCTGGAATAGGGAGGGGGCCAGGCAGTACTTC.

This clone showed up many times. Relative to the germline gene, one junction end is altered; a read error may explain this. This chain joins TRBV15 and TRBJ2-2; 8 positions match TRBD1. This CDR3 contains 16 residues. CDR1 LNHNV and CDR2 YYDKDF come from the germline V gene (reference sequence). The chain's CDR3 is CATSGSGQVLSGKLFF. The CDR3 bases are TGTGCCACCAGCGGGTCGGGACAGGTTTTATCCGGGAAGCTGTTTTTT.

This clone has ten or more counts. The V call is TRBV28, the J call TRBJ2-7; TRBD1 matches at 11 bases. Germline loops: CDR1 MDHEN, CDR2 SYDVKM. This CDR3 comprises 15 residues. Unmatched junction bases numbered 6, after V lost 5 bases and J lost 3 bases. Here the CDR3 DNA reads TGTGCCAGCAGTCCACCGGGACAGGGGGACTACGAGCAGTACTTC. This translates into CASSPPGQGDYEQYF.

This clone was seen ten or more times. V gene TRBV19 combines with J gene TRBJ2-1; TRBD2 matches at 7 bases. V was pared by 7 bases and J by 8 bases, with 8 bases of the junction left unmatched. This CDR3 has 13 amino acids. The germline CDR1 and CDR2 sequences are LNHDA and SQIVND (reference sequence). The CDR3 loop reads CASTKRDRDEQFF. The CDR3 region has the DNA TGTGCCAGTACCAAGCGGGACCGCGATGAGCAGTTCTTC.

This clone was seen more than once but under ten times. The gene calls are TRBV29-1 and TRBJ2-7; 9 bases are shared with TRBD1. The CDR3 loop spans 14 amino acids. Germline V gene lookup returns CDR1 SQVTM and CDR2 ANQGSEA. V trimming: 0 bases; J trimming: 6 bases; junction bases outside the gene matches: 6. The CDR3 reads CSVEDVGQGSEQYF. The CDR3 coding sequence is TGCAGCGTTGAAGATGTGGGACAGGGTTCCGAGCAGTACTTC.

This clone was seen at least ten times. The chain recombines TRBV19 with TRBJ1-5; possibly TRBD1 for D (5 bases). The CDR3 runs 14 residues. Germline-derived CDR1 and CDR2 are LNHDA and SQIVND (reference sequence). The CDR3 here is CASRAILSDQPQHF. CDR3 in DNA: TGTGCTTCCAGGGCCATCCTCAGCGATCAGCCCCAGCATTTT.

In its sample, this clone was seen many times. The chain uses TRBV24-1 and TRBJ2-1; 8 bases are a match to TRBD2. CDR1 and CDR2 from the germline V gene are KGHDR and SFDVKD. V shed 3 bases and J 3 bases; nucleotides not matched to a gene: 6. The CDR3 loop spans 16 amino acids. CDR3 in DNA: TGTGCCACCAGTGATACCGGGACTAGGGTCTACAATGAGCAGTTCTTC. Amino acids: CATSDTGTRVYNEQFF.

This clone was recorded a few times. The J gene is TRBJ2-2, the V gene TRBV9; D unclear. Germline CDR1 is SGDLS and CDR2 is YYNGEE. V was cut by 1 base and J by 3 bases, with 13 bases left in between. This CDR3 is built from 16 residues. CDR3 in amino acids: CASSVRGITDTGELFF. The CDR3, as DNA: TGTGCCAGCAGCGTACGTGGTATCACGGACACCGGGGAGCTGTTTTTT.

This clone was picked up many times. The chain recombines TRBV5-4 with TRBJ1-5, with D perhaps matching TRBD1 (6 bases). CDR1 and CDR2 from the germline V gene are SGHNT and YYREEE (reference sequence). V was pared by 0 bases and J by 5 bases, with 9 bases between. This CDR3 has 14 residues. CDR3 nucleotides: TGTGCCAGCAGCTTGGACTCAGGGGATCAGCCCCAGCATTTT. This gives the protein CASSLDSGDQPQHF.

In this sample, this clone turned up many times. The V and J genes are TRBV12-3 or TRBV12-4 and TRBJ2-3; 7 bases agree with TRBD2. Trimming cost V 3 bases and J 4 bases; bases outside gene matches: 16. The CDR3 is made up of 18 amino acids. CDR3 sequence: CASSLLVASAAGADTQYF. DNA for the CDR3: TGTGCCAGCAGTTTGTTGGTAGCGTCTGCGGCGGGAGCAGATACGCAGTATTTT.

The table lists this clone with many counts. The gene calls are TRBV12-3 or TRBV12-4 and TRBJ1-2; TRBD1 aligns across 8 bases. J was trimmed by 2 bases and V by 2 bases; bases with no gene match: 1. The CDR3 sequence is 14 residues long. CDR3 DNA: TGTGCCAGCAGTTTAACAGGGGGAAACTATGGCTACACCTTC. Its protein product is CASSLTGGNYGYTF.

This clone was observed a few times. This chain uses TRBV27 with TRBJ2-3; 9 nucleotides line up with TRBD2. Per the germline V gene, CDR1 is MNHEY and CDR2 is SMNVEV (reference sequence). J gave up 5 bases and V 6 bases, and 9 bases lay outside the gene matches. This CDR3 comprises 15 residues. Written as DNA, the CDR3 is TGTGCCAGCAGGGGCGGGAGGGCCGAGGGAGATACGCAGTATTTT. This gives the protein CASRGGRAEGDTQYF.

This clone appeared many times. V and J are TRBV11-3 and TRBJ2-1; 10 nucleotides align to TRBD2. Germline values: CDR1 SGHNT, CDR2 YENEEA. Trimming took 5 bases from V and 9 from J; bases not matched to a gene: 10. The CDR3 is made up of 15 amino acids. The CDR3 DNA follows: TGTGCCAGCAGCCCCGAGGGGCTAGCGGGAGTTGAGCAGTTCTTC. Residues: CASSPEGLAGVEQFF.

This clone was counted ten times or more. The V call is TRBV12-3 or TRBV12-4, the J call TRBJ2-1; D is perhaps TRBD1 or TRBD2 (5 bases each). The V end lost 4 bases, the J end lost 3 bases, and 10 bases lay between the germline ends. The CDR3 has 14 amino acids. CDR3 residues: CASSSQGVYNEQFF. CDR3 DNA: TGTGCCAGCAGTTCGCAGGGAGTCTACAATGAGCAGTTCTTC.

This clone occurred many times. The chain carries TRBV7-9 and TRBJ2-7; unclear D gene. Trimming left V 8 bases short and J 1 base short, with 9 bases between. The CDR3 runs to 12 residues. Per germline, CDR1 SEHNR and CDR2 FQNEAQ (reference sequence). The CDR3 sequence is CASAIRSYEQYF. The CDR3 bases are TGTGCCAGCGCTATTCGGTCCTACGAGCAGTACTTC.

This clone showed up many times. The chain is built from TRBV19 and TRBJ2-5; D is unclear. V was pared by 6 bases and J by 5 bases, with 13 bases between. CDR3 length: 13 amino acids. The germline V gene encodes CDR1 LNHDA and CDR2 SQIVND (reference sequence). This CDR3 reads CASSRLNPETQYF. Here the CDR3 DNA reads TGTGCCAGTAGCCGACTGAATCCGGAGACCCAGTACTTC.

There are a few counts of this clone. The chain joins TRBV4-2 to TRBJ2-3; D may match TRBD1 or TRBD2 (5 bases each). The CDR3 is made up of 15 amino acids. Deletions cut 2 bases from V and 0 bases from J, with 9 bases between. Germline V lookup: CDR1 LGHNA, CDR2 YNFKEQ. The CDR3 here is CASSQRGASTDTQYF. CDR3 bases: TGTGCCAGCAGCCAAAGGGGAGCTAGCACAGATACGCAGTATTTT.

The chain employs TRBV6-5 and TRBJ2-5; 7 bases are a match to TRBD2. CDR3 length equals 13 residues. Per germline, CDR1 MNHEY and CDR2 SVGAGI. V was pared by 2 bases and J by 9 bases, with 6 bases of the junction left unmatched. Here the CDR3 DNA reads TGTGCCAGCAGTTACGACCCTCGGGGGGCCCAGTACTTC. This gives the protein CASSYDPRGAQYF.

This clone has at least ten counts. This chain connects TRBV28 to TRBJ2-7, with 8 bases lining up with TRBD1. The CDR3 is 15 amino acids. With 5 bases clipped from V and 2 bases from J, the junction kept 8 bases outside the gene matches. Germline CDR1 reads MDHEN; CDR2 reads SYDVKM. CDR3 loop: CASSPLPTGAYEQYF. As DNA, the CDR3 is TGTGCCAGCAGTCCTCTCCCGACAGGGGCCTACGAGCAGTACTTC.

This clone was observed at least ten times. This rearrangement joins TRBV5-1 to TRBJ2-1; 10 bases agree with TRBD1. The germline V gene encodes CDR1 SGHRS and CDR2 YFSETQ. The V and J ends lost 7 bases and 4 bases, in that order; junction bases with no gene match: 14. This CDR3 region has 17 residues. The CDR3 spells CASGTGAYDSNYNEQFF. For the CDR3, the DNA is TGCGCCAGCGGGACAGGGGCCTACGATTCCAATTACAATGAGCAGTTCTTC.

This clone was recorded at least ten times. This rearrangement joins TRBV7-2 to TRBJ2-7, with a tentative D call TRBD2 (6 bases). The CDR3 contains 12 residues. Germline V gene data show CDR1 as SGHTA and CDR2 as FQGNSA. V was cut by 2 bases and J by 6 bases, with 8 bases left in between. CDR3 sequence reads: CASSLRRGEQYF. The DNA of the CDR3 is TGTGCCAGCAGCTTAAGGCGGGGCGAGCAGTACTTC. The complete variable domain, with remaining parts taken from reference TRBV7-2 and TRBJ2-7, reads GAGVSQSPSNKVTEKGKDVELRCDPISGHTALYWYRQSLGQGLEFLIYFQGNSAPDKSGLPSDRFSAERTGGSVSTLTIQRTQQEDSAVYLCASSLRRGEQYFGPGTRLTVT.

This clone was counted at least ten times. This chain joins TRBV5-1 and TRBJ1-5; the D gene is possibly TRBD1 (5 bases). The CDR3 loop spans 15 amino acids. Trimming took 0 bases from V and 6 from J, leaving 13 bases between them. From germline, CDR1 is SGHRS and CDR2 YFSETQ. As DNA, the CDR3 is TGCGCCAGCAGCTTGGATCAGGGAGGAGGTCAGCCCCAGCATTTT. Protein sequence: CASSLDQGGGQPQHF.

This clone has a count of ten or more. CDR3 region: CASSPGGEQFF. In nucleotides, the CDR3 is TGTGCCAGCAGCCCAGGGGGTGAGCAGTTCTTC. The chain joins TRBV7-9 to TRBJ2-1, with TRBD1 matching 7 bases. This CDR3 region has 11 residues. Germline V gene lookup returns CDR1 SEHNR and CDR2 FQNEAQ (reference sequence). V was clipped by 5 bases and J by 9 bases; unmatched bases: 1.

CDR3 loop: CASSLGQAVTYEQYF. The CDR3 region has the DNA TGTGCCAGCAGTTTAGGACAGGCGGTTACCTACGAGCAGTACTTC. The V call is TRBV27, the J call TRBJ2-7, with 7 bases matching TRBD1. The germline V gene encodes CDR1 MNHEY and CDR2 SMNVEV (reference sequence). The CDR3 runs to 15 residues. The V and J ends lost 2 bases and 2 bases, in that order; junction bases with no gene match: 6.

This clone was recorded at least ten times. V and J are TRBV7-9 and TRBJ1-5; no definite D call. The V end lost 8 bases, the J end lost 7 bases, and 12 bases lay between the germline ends. Germline V gives CDR1 SEHNR, CDR2 FQNEAQ (reference sequence). The CDR3 loop spans 12 amino acids. The CDR3 bases are TGTGCCAGCGGTCGGGGTCCCCAGCCCCAGCATTTT. This gives the protein CASGRGPQPQHF. The full variable domain, rest sourced from reference TRBV7-9 and TRBJ1-5, is DTGVSQNPRHKITKRGQNVTFRCDPISEHNRLYWYRQTLGQGPEFLTYFQNEAQLEKSRLLSDRFSAERPKGSFSTLEIQRTEQGDSAMYLCASGRGPQPQHFGDGTRLSIL.

This clone was observed many times. The V and J genes are TRBV19 and TRBJ2-3; TRBD2 aligns across 7 bases. Germline V CDR1 and CDR2: LNHDA, SQIVND (reference sequence). The ends lost 3 bases at V and 0 bases at J; junction bases unmatched: 12. The CDR3 sequence is 18 residues long. The CDR3 is CASSILAVGSGSTDTQYF. The CDR3 DNA reads TGTGCCAGTAGTATCCTAGCCGTCGGTAGCGGGAGCACAGATACGCAGTATTTT.

This clone was recorded many times. This sequence joins TRBV29-1 and TRBJ1-4; 9 bases map to TRBD1. The CDR3 is 13 residues long. Germline V lookup: CDR1 SQVTM, CDR2 ANQGSEA. The trim removed 5 bases at V and 4 bases at J, leaving 2 bases unmatched. CDR3 amino acids: CSVTTGGNEKLFF. The CDR3 nucleotides read TGCAGCGTTACGACAGGGGGTAATGAAAAACTGTTTTTT.

This clone was seen many times. The chain recombines TRBV11-2 with TRBJ1-5, with 9 bases identical to TRBD1. The CDR3 runs to 13 residues. Germline V CDR1 and CDR2: SGHAT, FQNNGV. Trimming at V came to 3 bases and at J to 7 bases, leaving 1 base not matched to a gene. CDR3: CASSLDRGQPQHF. The DNA for the CDR3 is TGTGCCAGCAGCTTGGACAGGGGACAGCCCCAGCATTTT.

In this sample, this clone turned up many times. The V call is TRBV13, the J call TRBJ2-7, with 9 bases fitting TRBD1. Losses at the gene ends were 3 bases for V and 1 base for J; bases not matched to a gene: 4. CDR1 is PRHDT and CDR2 is FYEKMQ in the germline V gene (reference sequence). This CDR3 comprises 15 residues. CDR3 in DNA: TGTGCCAGCAGCTTGGAAGGACAGGGGTCCTACGAGCAGTACTTC. It yields the protein CASSLEGQGSYEQYF.

The rearrangement joins TRBV12-3 or TRBV12-4 to TRBJ2-3, with TRBD2 matching 11 bases. J lost 4 bases, V lost 7 bases, and 7 bases had no gene match. The CDR3 is made up of 15 amino acids. The CDR3 here is CASTPSGRLADTQYF. CDR3 DNA: TGTGCCAGCACCCCTAGCGGGAGGCTTGCAGATACGCAGTATTTT.

This clone was recorded at least ten times. The CDR3 bases are TGTGCCAGTAGGCCACGCAGGGGGCGCGAGGACTATGGCTACACCTTC. Residues: CASRPRRGREDYGYTF. The chain uses TRBV19 and TRBJ1-2, with TRBD1 matching 8 bases. The V gene's germline CDR1 is LNHDA and CDR2 SQIVND (reference sequence). Trimming at V came to 6 bases and at J to 3 bases, leaving 12 bases not matched to a gene. CDR3 length: 16 residues.

Many counts were recorded for this clone. This rearrangement joins TRBV29-1 to TRBJ2-7; tentatively, D is TRBD2 (6 bases). The germline CDR1 and CDR2 sequences are SQVTM and ANQGSEA. The CDR3 spans 15 residues. Deletions cut 6 bases from V and 3 bases from J, with 21 bases between. In DNA form, the CDR3 reads TGCAGCGTCAAAGACCGGGACTCGCCGCGCTACGAGCAGTACTTC. Protein: CSVKDRDSPRYEQYF.